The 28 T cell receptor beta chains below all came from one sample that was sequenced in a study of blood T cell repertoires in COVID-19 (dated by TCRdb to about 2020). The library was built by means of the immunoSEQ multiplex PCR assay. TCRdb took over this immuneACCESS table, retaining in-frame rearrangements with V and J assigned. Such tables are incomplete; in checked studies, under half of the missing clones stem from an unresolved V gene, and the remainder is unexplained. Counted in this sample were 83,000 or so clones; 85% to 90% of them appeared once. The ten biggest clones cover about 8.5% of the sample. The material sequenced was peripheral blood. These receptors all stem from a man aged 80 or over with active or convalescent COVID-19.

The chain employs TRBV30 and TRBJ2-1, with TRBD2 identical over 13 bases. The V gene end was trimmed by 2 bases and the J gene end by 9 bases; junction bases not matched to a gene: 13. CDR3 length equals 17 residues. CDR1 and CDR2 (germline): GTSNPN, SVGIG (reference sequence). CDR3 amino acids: CAWSPGSLAGGPGEQFF. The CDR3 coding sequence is TGTGCCTGGAGTCCCGGATCACTAGCGGGAGGGCCCGGTGAGCAGTTCTTC.

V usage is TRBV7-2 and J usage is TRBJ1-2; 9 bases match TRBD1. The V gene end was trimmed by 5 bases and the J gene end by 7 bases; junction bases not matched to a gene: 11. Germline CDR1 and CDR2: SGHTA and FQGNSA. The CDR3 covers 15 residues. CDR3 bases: TGTGCCAGCAGCCAAATGGGACAGGGCAGGCCTGGCTACACCTTC. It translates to CASSQMGQGRPGYTF.

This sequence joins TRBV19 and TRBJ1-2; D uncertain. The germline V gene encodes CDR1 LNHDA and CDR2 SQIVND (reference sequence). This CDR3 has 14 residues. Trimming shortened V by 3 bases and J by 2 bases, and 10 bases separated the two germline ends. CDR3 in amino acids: CASSIRGRNYGYTF. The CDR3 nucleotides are TGTGCCAGTAGTATCCGCGGGAGAAACTATGGCTACACCTTC.

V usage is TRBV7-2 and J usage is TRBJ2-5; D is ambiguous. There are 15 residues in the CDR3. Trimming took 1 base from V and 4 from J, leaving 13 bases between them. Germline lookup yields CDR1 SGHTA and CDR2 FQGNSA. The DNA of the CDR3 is TGTGCCAGCAGCTTAGGTTTTCAGAGAGGAGAGACCCAGTACTTC. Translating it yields CASSLGFQRGETQYF.

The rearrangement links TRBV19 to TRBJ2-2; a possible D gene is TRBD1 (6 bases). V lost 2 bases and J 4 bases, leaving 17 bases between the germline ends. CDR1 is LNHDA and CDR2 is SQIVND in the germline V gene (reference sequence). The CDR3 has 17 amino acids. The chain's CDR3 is CASSIISRGLSTGELFF. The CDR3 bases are TGTGCCAGTAGTATAATTTCCAGGGGATTGAGCACCGGGGAGCTGTTTTTT.

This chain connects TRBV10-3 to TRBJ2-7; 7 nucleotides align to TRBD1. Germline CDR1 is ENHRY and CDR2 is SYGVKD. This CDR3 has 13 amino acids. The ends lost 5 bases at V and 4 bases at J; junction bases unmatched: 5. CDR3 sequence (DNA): TGTGCCATCAGTTCGGGACAGCCTTACGAGCAGTACGTC. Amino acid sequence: CAISSGQPYEQYV.

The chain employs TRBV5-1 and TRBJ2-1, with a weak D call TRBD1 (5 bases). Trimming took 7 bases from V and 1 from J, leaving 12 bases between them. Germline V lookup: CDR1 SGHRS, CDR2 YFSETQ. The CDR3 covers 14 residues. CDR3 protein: CASAKQESYNEQFF. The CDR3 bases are TGCGCCAGCGCCAAACAGGAATCCTACAATGAGCAGTTCTTC.

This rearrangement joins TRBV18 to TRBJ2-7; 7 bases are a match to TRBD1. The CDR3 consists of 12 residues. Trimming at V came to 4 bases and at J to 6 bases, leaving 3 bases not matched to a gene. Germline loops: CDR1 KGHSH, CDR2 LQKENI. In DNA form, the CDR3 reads TGTGCCAGCTCACAAGACAGGGTCGAGCAGTACGTC. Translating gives CASSQDRVEQYV.

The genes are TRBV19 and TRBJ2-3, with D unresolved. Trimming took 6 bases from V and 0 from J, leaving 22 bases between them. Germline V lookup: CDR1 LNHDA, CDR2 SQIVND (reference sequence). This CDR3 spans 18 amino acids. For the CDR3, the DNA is TGTGCCAGTAGCGACCGAATACGACTCCGTGCTAGCACAGATACGCAGTATTTT. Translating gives CASSDRIRLRASTDTQYF.

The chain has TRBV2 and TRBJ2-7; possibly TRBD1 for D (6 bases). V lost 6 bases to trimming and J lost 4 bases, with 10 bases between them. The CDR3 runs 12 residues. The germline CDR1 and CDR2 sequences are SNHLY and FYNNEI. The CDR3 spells CASSGRGYEQYV. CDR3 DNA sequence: TGTGCCAGCAGCGGCAGGGGTTACGAGCAGTACGTC.

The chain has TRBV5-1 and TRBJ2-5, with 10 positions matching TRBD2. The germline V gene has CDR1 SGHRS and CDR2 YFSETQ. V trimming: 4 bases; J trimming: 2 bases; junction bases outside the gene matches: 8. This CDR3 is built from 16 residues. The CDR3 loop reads CASSERTSGQQETQYF. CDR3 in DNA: TGCGCCAGCAGCGAAAGGACTAGCGGCCAACAAGAGACCCAGTACTTC.

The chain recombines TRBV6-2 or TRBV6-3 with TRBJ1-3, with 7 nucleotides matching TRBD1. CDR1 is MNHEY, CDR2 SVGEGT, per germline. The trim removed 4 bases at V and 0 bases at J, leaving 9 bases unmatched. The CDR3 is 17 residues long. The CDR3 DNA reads TGTGCCAGCAGTTCCATGACAGGGATTGGCTCTGGAAACACCATATATTTT. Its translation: CASSSMTGIGSGNTIYF.

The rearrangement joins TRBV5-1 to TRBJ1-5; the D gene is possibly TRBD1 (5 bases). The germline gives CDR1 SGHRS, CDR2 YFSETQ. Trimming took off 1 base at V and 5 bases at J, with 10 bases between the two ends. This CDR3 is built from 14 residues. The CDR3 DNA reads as TGCGCCAGCAGCTTGAGGGGCCTCGATCAGCCCCAGCATTTT. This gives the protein CASSLRGLDQPQHF.

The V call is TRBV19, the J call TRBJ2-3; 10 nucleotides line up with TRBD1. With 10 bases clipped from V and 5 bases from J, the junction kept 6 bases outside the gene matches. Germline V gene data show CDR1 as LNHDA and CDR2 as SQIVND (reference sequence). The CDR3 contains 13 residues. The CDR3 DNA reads TGTGCCACTGGACAGGGGGGGAGAGATACGCAGTATTTT. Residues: CATGQGGRDTQYF.

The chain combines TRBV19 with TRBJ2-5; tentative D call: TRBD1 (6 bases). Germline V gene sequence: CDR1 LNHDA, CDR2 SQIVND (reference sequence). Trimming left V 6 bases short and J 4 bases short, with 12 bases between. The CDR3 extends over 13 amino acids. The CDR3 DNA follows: TGTGCCAGTAGCCAGGGGACGAGAGAGACCCAGTACTTC. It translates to CASSQGTRETQYF.

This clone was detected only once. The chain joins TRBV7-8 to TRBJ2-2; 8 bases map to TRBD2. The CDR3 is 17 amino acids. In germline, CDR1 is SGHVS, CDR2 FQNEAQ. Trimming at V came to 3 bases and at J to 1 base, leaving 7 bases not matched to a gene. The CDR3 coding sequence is TGTGCCAGCAGCTTGGTGGGTAGCGGGGAGAACACCGGGGAGCTGTTTTTT. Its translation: CASSLVGSGENTGELFF. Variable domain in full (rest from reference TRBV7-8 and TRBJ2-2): GAGVSQSPRYKVAKRGQDVALRCDPISGHVSLFWYQQALGQGPEFLTYFQNEAQLDKSGLPSDRFFAERPEGSVSTLKIQRTQQEDSAVYLCASSLVGSGENTGELFFGEGSRLTVL.

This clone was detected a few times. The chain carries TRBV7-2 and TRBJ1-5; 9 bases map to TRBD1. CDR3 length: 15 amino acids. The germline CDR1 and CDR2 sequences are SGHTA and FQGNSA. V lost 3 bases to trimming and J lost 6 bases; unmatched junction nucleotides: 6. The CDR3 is CASSLTGGVGQPQHF. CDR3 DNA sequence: TGTGCCAGCAGCTTGACAGGGGGGGTCGGTCAGCCCCAGCATTTT.

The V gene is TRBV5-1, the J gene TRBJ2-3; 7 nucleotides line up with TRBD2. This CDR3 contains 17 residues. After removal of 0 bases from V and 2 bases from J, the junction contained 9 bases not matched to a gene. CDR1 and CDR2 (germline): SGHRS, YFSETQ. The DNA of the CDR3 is TGCGCCAGCAGCTTGGAGGTCACAGCGGGGACCACAGATACGCAGTATTTT. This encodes CASSLEVTAGTTDTQYF.

The CDR3 region has the DNA TGCGCCAGCAGTCGTGGACTAGCGGGTCGGGGAACAGATACGCAGTATTTT. Its translation is CASSRGLAGRGTDTQYF. The rearrangement uses TRBV5-1 and TRBJ2-3, with 11 bases aligning to TRBD2. With V trimmed by 5 bases and J by 3 bases, 11 bases remained unmatched. Germline CDR1 reads SGHRS; CDR2 reads YFSETQ. CDR3 size: 17 residues.

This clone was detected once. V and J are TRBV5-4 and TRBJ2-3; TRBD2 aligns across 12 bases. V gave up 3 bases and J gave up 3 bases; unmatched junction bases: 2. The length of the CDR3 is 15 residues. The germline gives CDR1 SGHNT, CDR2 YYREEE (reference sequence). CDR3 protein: CASSSTSGRTDTQYF. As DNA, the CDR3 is TGTGCCAGCAGCTCGACTAGCGGGAGAACAGATACGCAGTATTTT.

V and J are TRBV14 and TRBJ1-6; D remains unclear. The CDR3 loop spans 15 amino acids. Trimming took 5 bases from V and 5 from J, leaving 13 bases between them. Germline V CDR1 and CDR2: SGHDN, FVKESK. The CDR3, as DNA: TGTGCCAGCAGCAACTTCCGAGGAAATAATTCACCCCTCCACTTT. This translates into CASSNFRGNNSPLHF.

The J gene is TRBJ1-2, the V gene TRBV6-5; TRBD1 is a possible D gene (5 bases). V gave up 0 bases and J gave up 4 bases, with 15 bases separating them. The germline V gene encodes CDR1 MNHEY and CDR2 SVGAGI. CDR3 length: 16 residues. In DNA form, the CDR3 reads TGTGCCAGCAGTTACTCGTTGGCGGGGGACTCCTATGGCTACACCTTC. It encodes CASSYSLAGDSYGYTF.

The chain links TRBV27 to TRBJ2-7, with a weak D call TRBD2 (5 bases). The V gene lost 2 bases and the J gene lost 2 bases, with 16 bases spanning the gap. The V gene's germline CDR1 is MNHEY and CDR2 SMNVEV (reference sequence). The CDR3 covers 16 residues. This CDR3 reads CASSLPKTRPPYEQYV. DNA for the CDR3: TGTGCCAGCAGTTTACCAAAAACTAGGCCTCCCTACGAGCAGTACGTC.

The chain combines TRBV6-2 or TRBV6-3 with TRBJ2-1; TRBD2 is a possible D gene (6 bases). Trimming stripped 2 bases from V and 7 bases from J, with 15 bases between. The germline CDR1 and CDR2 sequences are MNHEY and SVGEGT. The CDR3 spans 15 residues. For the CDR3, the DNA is TGTGCCAGCAGTTACCACGCGCGCGGGGCAAATGAGCAGTTCTTC. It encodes CASSYHARGANEQFF.

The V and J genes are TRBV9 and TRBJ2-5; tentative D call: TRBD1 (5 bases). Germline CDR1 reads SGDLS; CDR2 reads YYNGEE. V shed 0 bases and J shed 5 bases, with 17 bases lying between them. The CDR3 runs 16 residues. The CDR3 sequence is CASSVEGRGSAETQYF. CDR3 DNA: TGTGCCAGCAGCGTAGAGGGAAGGGGCTCCGCTGAGACCCAGTACTTC.

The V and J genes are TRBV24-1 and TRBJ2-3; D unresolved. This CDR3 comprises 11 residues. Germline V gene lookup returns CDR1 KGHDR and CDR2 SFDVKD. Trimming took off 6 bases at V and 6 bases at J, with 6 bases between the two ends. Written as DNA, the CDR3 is TGTGCCACCAGTTCCCCGGATACGCAGTATTTT. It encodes CATSSPDTQYF.

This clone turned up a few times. The CDR3 nucleotides are TGTGCCAGCAGTAACGGCGGTACTGGGGCCAACGTCCTGACTTTC. This translates into CASSNGGTGANVLTF. V usage is TRBV6-5 and J usage is TRBJ2-6; no firm D call. The germline V gene has CDR1 MNHEY and CDR2 SVGAGI. This CDR3 contains 15 residues. V was trimmed by 5 bases and J by 2 bases, leaving 10 bases between them.

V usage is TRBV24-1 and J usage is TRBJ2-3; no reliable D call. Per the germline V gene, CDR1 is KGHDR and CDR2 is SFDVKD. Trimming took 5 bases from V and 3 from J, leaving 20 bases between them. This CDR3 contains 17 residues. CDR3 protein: CATSAHWSGVWTDTQYF. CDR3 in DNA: TGTGCCACCAGTGCCCACTGGTCCGGAGTCTGGACAGATACGCAGTATTTT.